The 29 T cell receptor beta chains given below trace back to one sample, sequenced in a study of T-cell memory formation after mild COVID-19. TCRdb re-analysed the 5' RACE reads in MiXCR, keeping a single row per CDR3 protein. The top ten hold about 24% of the sample, which has around 300,000 distinct CDR3 sequences, around 13% seen once. The sample taken for sequencing was PBMCs or a T cell subset sorted from them (not recorded which). These receptors were taken from a young man who had mild COVID-19 (a few samples of this study predate the infection). Cell type and time point are not known.

This chain connects TRBV11-3 to TRBJ2-3; perhaps TRBD2 as D (6 bases). CDR1 and CDR2 (germline): SGHNT, YENEEA. The ends were cut back, 5 bases at V and 6 bases at J, with 18 bases in the middle. The CDR3 consists of 15 residues. The chain's CDR3 is CASSLSGLTADTQYF. CDR3 in DNA: TGTGCCAGCAGCCTATCGGGACTGACTGCGGATACGCAGTATTTT.

V is TRBV15 and J is TRBJ1-1; D is unclear. CDR1 and CDR2 from the germline V gene are LNHNV and YYDKDF (reference sequence). The CDR3 is 16 amino acids. The V and J ends lost 3 bases and 3 bases respectively, with 17 bases between them. CDR3 amino acids: CATSRETIFQYTEAFF. The CDR3 DNA sequence: TGTGCCACCAGCAGGGAAACCATATTTCAATACACTGAAGCTTTCTTT. Filled out from reference TRBV15 and TRBJ1-1, the complete variable domain reads DAMVIQNPRYQVTQFGKPVTLSCSQTLNHNVMYWYQQKSSQAPKLLFHYYDKDFNNEADTPDNFQSRRPNTSFCFLDIRSPGLGDTAMYLCATSRETIFQYTEAFFGQGTRLTVV.

This clonotype was recorded a few times. This chain links TRBV5-8 with TRBJ1-5; D uncertain. The CDR3 runs to 14 residues. Germline loops: CDR1 SGHTS, CDR2 YDEGEE. V gave up 4 bases and J gave up 5 bases, with 13 bases separating them. Here the CDR3 DNA reads TGTGCCAGCAGCCTCCCGTTGGTGGATCAGCCCCAGCATTTT. Translating gives CASSLPLVDQPQHF. Variable domain in full (rest from reference TRBV5-8 and TRBJ1-5): EAGVTQSPTHLIKTRGQQATLRCSPISGHTSVYWYQQALGLGLQFLLWYDEGEERNRGNFPPRFSGRQFPNYSSELNVNALELEDSALYLCASSLPLVDQPQHFGDGTRLSIL.

The rearrangement links TRBV27 to TRBJ2-1; possibly TRBD2 for D (5 bases). V lost 4 bases, J lost 2 bases, and 9 bases lay in between. CDR1 MNHEY and CDR2 SMNVEV come from the germline V gene (reference sequence). CDR3 size: 14 residues. The DNA of the CDR3 is TGTGCCAGCAGTTGGGTCGGGACCTACAATGAGCAGTTCTTC. Protein: CASSWVGTYNEQFF.

The J gene is TRBJ1-1, the V gene TRBV29-1; possibly TRBD1 for D (5 bases). Per germline, CDR1 SQVTM and CDR2 ANQGSEA. There are 13 residues in the CDR3. Trimming took 4 bases from V and 7 from J, leaving 16 bases between them. The CDR3 spells CSVVKGWNGEAFF. The CDR3 DNA reads TGCAGCGTTGTTAAGGGGTGGAATGGTGAAGCTTTCTTT.

This chain uses TRBV5-1 with TRBJ2-6, with D maybe TRBD1 (6 bases). The V gene's germline CDR1 is SGHRS and CDR2 YFSETQ. Trimming removed 0 bases at V and 0 bases at J, with 10 bases between. The CDR3 is 17 residues long. CDR3 nucleotide sequence: TGCGCCAGCAGCTTGGCCTGGGGGCTCTCTGGGGCCAACGTCCTGACTTTC. It codes for CASSLAWGLSGANVLTF.

The V call is TRBV6-2 or TRBV6-3, the J call TRBJ1-5; D remains ambiguous. V lost 1 base and J lost 0, with 10 bases in between. The CDR3 has 16 residues. The germline V gene encodes CDR1 MNHEY and CDR2 SVGEGT. CDR3 bases: TGTGCCAGCAGTTACTTCGGCAGCTATAGCAATCAGCCCCAGCATTTT. This sequence encodes CASSYFGSYSNQPQHF.

The rearrangement uses TRBV7-6 and TRBJ1-5; no definite D call. The CDR3 extends over 14 amino acids. Trimming left V 1 base short and J 5 bases short, with 9 bases between. The germline V gene has CDR1 SGHVS and CDR2 FNYEAQ. Written as DNA, the CDR3 is TGTGCCAGCAGCTTAGGACTGACGGATCAGCCCCAGCATTTT. Its translation: CASSLGLTDQPQHF.

This clonotype has only a few counts. The chain recombines TRBV5-1 with TRBJ2-7; 7 bases fit TRBD1. Germline loops: CDR1 SGHRS, CDR2 YFSETQ. After removal of 4 bases from V and 3 bases from J, the junction contained 7 bases not matched to a gene. The CDR3 is 14 residues long. The CDR3 bases are TGCGCCAGCAGCACGAGGGGACAGATCTACGAGCAGTACTTC. Translation: CASSTRGQIYEQYF.

The chain uses TRBV6-5 and TRBJ1-6; unclear D gene. CDR3 length: 17 amino acids. Germline values: CDR1 MNHEY, CDR2 SVGAGI. V gave up 0 bases and J gave up 1 base, with 10 bases separating them. The CDR3 spells CASSYSIPNSYNSPLHF. Here the CDR3 DNA reads TGTGCCAGCAGTTACTCGATACCGAATTCCTATAATTCACCCCTCCACTTT.

For the CDR3, the DNA is TGTGCCAAGGTTGGGGGAGGACAGGGGACTTCACCCCTCCACTTT. Protein sequence: CAKVGGGQGTSPLHF. The gene calls are TRBV12-3 or TRBV12-4 and TRBJ1-6, with 9 bases aligning to TRBD1. V trimming: 10 bases; J trimming: 9 bases; junction bases outside the gene matches: 13. CDR3 length: 15 amino acids.

The chain is built from TRBV7-3 and TRBJ2-5, with D tentatively TRBD1 (6 bases). Germline V CDR1 and CDR2: SGHTA, FQGTGA. Trimming removed 2 bases at V and 5 bases at J, with 12 bases between. The length of the CDR3 is 14 residues. The CDR3 DNA sequence: TGTGCCAGCAGCTTAGGGGGCCCTGAGGAGACCCAGTACTTC. This gives the protein CASSLGGPEETQYF. Variable domain in full (rest from reference TRBV7-3 and TRBJ2-5): GAGVSQTPSNKVTEKGKYVELRCDPISGHTALYWYRQSLGQGPEFLIYFQGTGAADDSGLPNDRFFAVRPEGSVSTLKIQRTERGDSAVYLCASSLGGPEETQYFGPGTRLLVL.

V gene TRBV12-5 combines with J gene TRBJ2-1; 11 bases line up with TRBD2. This CDR3 has 15 amino acids. Germline assignment: CDR1 LGHNT and CDR2 FRNRAP. V was clipped by 4 bases and J by 9 bases; unmatched bases: 8. CDR3 DNA: TGTGCTAGTGGTTATAGCGGGGGGGTAGATGGTGAGCAGTTCTTC. It yields the protein CASGYSGGVDGEQFF.

This clonotype was recorded many times. V is TRBV4-1 and J is TRBJ1-4, with D hard to call. CDR1 and CDR2 (germline): MGHRA, YSYEKL. The CDR3 runs 15 residues. Trimming removed 0 bases from V and 8 bases from J, with 13 bases in between. The CDR3 reads CASSQEWVRGEKLFF. The CDR3 DNA reads TGCGCCAGCAGCCAAGAGTGGGTTAGAGGGGAAAAACTGTTTTTT.

This clonotype was counted only a few times. The chain couples TRBV15 to TRBJ2-3, with TRBD2 matching 7 bases. The V segment lost 0 bases and the J segment 0 bases; nucleotides outside the gene matches: 6. The CDR3 is made up of 17 amino acids. Germline V gene lookup returns CDR1 LNHNV and CDR2 YYDKDF (reference sequence). CDR3 loop: CATSRDPSGVSTDTQYF. DNA of the CDR3: TGTGCCACCAGCAGAGATCCAAGCGGGGTTAGCACAGATACGCAGTATTTT.

The chain combines TRBV6-4 with TRBJ2-5; 13 bases fit TRBD2. This CDR3 is 20 amino acids long. Germline values: CDR1 MRHNA, CDR2 SNTAGT. Trimming cost V 2 bases and J 1 base; bases outside gene matches: 13. CDR3 loop: CASSDPEAGTSGKLQETQYF. DNA of the CDR3: TGTGCCAGCAGTGACCCAGAGGCAGGGACTAGCGGGAAGCTCCAAGAGACCCAGTACTTC.

The table lists this clonotype with a few counts. The V call is TRBV3-1, the J call TRBJ1-3; D is unresolved. V was clipped by 4 bases and J by 9 bases, with 16 bases between them. The CDR3 runs to 14 residues. Germline loops: CDR1 LGHDT, CDR2 YNNKEL (reference sequence). DNA of the CDR3: TGTGCCAGCAGCCCGACATCGTCGCAAAGCACCATATATTTT. It translates to CASSPTSSQSTIYF.

This clonotype has just a few counts. V usage is TRBV3-1 and J usage is TRBJ2-7; D may match TRBD1 or TRBD2 (5 bases each). V shed 5 bases and J shed 2 bases, with 10 bases lying between them. This CDR3 contains 13 residues. CDR1 LGHDT and CDR2 YNNKEL come from the germline V gene (reference sequence). CDR3 amino acids: CASSGDGTYEQYV. The DNA of the CDR3 is TGTGCCAGCAGCGGGGACGGGACCTACGAGCAGTACGTC.

This clonotype was detected a few times. This chain joins TRBV4-1 and TRBJ1-3; D is possibly TRBD1 (5 bases). The V and J ends lost 4 bases and 4 bases respectively, with 20 bases between them. Germline V gene sequence: CDR1 MGHRA, CDR2 YSYEKL. This CDR3 contains 17 residues. In DNA, the CDR3 is TGCGCCAGCAGCCGGGCAGGGCTAATACTACGCGGAAACACCATATATTTT. Translating it yields CASSRAGLILRGNTIYF.

The rearrangement uses TRBV20-1 and TRBJ1-2; D remains unclear. The germline V and J ends were trimmed by 3 bases and 8 bases, with 10 bases remaining between them. CDR3 length: 11 amino acids. From germline, CDR1 is DFQATT and CDR2 SNEGSKA (reference sequence). DNA for the CDR3: TGCAGTGCTAGGGCCCCGGGAGGCTACACCTTC. Amino acid sequence: CSARAPGGYTF.

Only a few counts were recorded for this clonotype. The chain has TRBV15 and TRBJ2-7, with 10 bases fitting TRBD1. V lost 1 base and J lost 2; bases outside the gene matches: 5. CDR1 is LNHNV, CDR2 YYDKDF, per germline (reference sequence). The CDR3 covers 16 residues. The CDR3 sequence is CATSRGSGTGAYEQYF. The CDR3 DNA reads as TGTGCCACCAGCAGAGGGTCCGGGACAGGGGCCTACGAGCAGTACTTC.

The chain joins TRBV20-1 to TRBJ1-6; D ambiguous. Germline lookup yields CDR1 DFQATT and CDR2 SNEGSKA (reference sequence). The CDR3 has 13 amino acids. Trimming cost V 7 bases and J 9 bases, with 16 bases left between them. CDR3 nucleotides: TGCAGTGTGACCGGGAATCCCCCTTCACCCCTCCACTTT. The encoded protein is CSVTGNPPSPLHF.

V and J are TRBV6-6 and TRBJ2-1, with TRBD2 as a possible D gene (6 bases). This CDR3 region has 14 residues. V shed 5 bases and J shed 2 bases, with 10 bases lying between them. The germline V gene encodes CDR1 MNHNY and CDR2 SVGAGI (reference sequence). CDR3 sequence: CASSRPGAYNEQFF. The DNA of the CDR3 is TGTGCCAGCAGTCGCCCGGGGGCCTACAATGAGCAGTTCTTC.

In its sample, this clonotype was seen a few times. The chain employs TRBV12-3 or TRBV12-4 and TRBJ2-5, with 9 bases identical to TRBD2. Germline trimming cut 3 bases from V and 2 bases from J; bases unmatched to any gene: 7. This CDR3 is 16 amino acids long. The chain's CDR3 is CASSFSPAGGQETQYF. The CDR3 DNA reads TGTGCCAGCAGTTTCTCACCAGCGGGGGGTCAAGAGACCCAGTACTTC.

The V and J genes are TRBV12-5 and TRBJ1-2; D gene ambiguous. Germline assignment: CDR1 LGHNT and CDR2 FRNRAP. Trimming shortened V by 0 bases and J by 3 bases, and 11 bases separated the two germline ends. This CDR3 has 15 amino acids. CDR3 in DNA: TGTGCTAGTGGTTTGGTACAAGGGTGGGACTATGGCTACACCTTC. It yields the protein CASGLVQGWDYGYTF.

This clonotype has a handful of counts. J is TRBJ1-2 and V is TRBV7-9; D gene uncertain. The CDR3 has 16 amino acids. The germline V gene encodes CDR1 SEHNR and CDR2 FQNEAQ (reference sequence). Trimming took off 6 bases at V and 1 base at J, with 18 bases between the two ends. The CDR3 reads CASSALGRGGNYGYTF. CDR3 sequence (DNA): TGTGCCAGCAGTGCCCTAGGCCGTGGCGGTAACTATGGCTACACCTTC.

This clonotype was observed many times. The chain carries TRBV7-9 and TRBJ1-4, with D hard to call. CDR3 length: 13 residues. The germline gives CDR1 SEHNR, CDR2 FQNEAQ (reference sequence). Trimming removed 3 bases at V and 0 bases at J, with 2 bases between. The CDR3 DNA sequence: TGTGCCAGCAGCTTTACAACTAATGAAAAACTGTTTTTT. It translates to CASSFTTNEKLFF.

This clonotype was detected a few times. The chain uses TRBV20-1 and TRBJ1-5, with no clear D. The CDR3 totals 12 residues. The V end lost 1 base, the J end lost 4 bases, and 5 bases lay between the germline ends. The germline CDR1 and CDR2 sequences are DFQATT and SNEGSKA (reference sequence). This CDR3 is CSARAVNQPQHF. In DNA form, the CDR3 reads TGCAGTGCTAGAGCAGTAAATCAGCCCCAGCATTTT.

This clonotype was seen a handful of times. The chain carries TRBV7-2 and TRBJ2-7; 9 positions agree with TRBD1. CDR3 length equals 13 residues. The V segment lost 6 bases and the J segment 5 bases; nucleotides outside the gene matches: 5. The germline gives CDR1 SGHTA, CDR2 FQGNSA. CDR3 nucleotides: TGTGCCAGCAGTCAGGACAGGGGCCACGAGCAGTACGTC. Its translation: CASSQDRGHEQYV.